The table lists the clone carrying this TCR beta chain with many counts. Its antigen remains unknown. The entry originates in a study of T cells after yellow fever vaccination. The germline V gene has CDR1 SGHTA and CDR2 FQGTGA. V shed 2 bases and J 7 bases; nucleotides not matched to a gene: 7. This CDR3 contains 14 residues. Study results and caveats: Most primary-vaccination clones recurred post-booster (about 96% CD4, roughly 90% CD8).

TCRdb itself ran the 5' RACE reads through MiXCR, one entry per CDR3 protein. The sample lists about 300,000 distinct CDR3 sequences, 8.5% to 10% seen once, with approximately 3.5% in the top ten. The V call is TRBV7-3, the J call TRBJ2-5, with TRBD2 matching 7 bases. The sample in question was CD4+ T cells sorted from PBMCs, obtained 5 days after the yellow fever booster vaccination. The receptor was derived from a man younger than 35 who received the YFV17D yellow fever vaccine. This CDR3 reads CASSLRGGQGTQYF. The CDR3 DNA reads as TGTGCCAGCAGCTTACGCGGGGGTCAGGGGACCCAGTACTTC.